The rows below give T cell receptor beta chains drawn from one sample of a study of T cells in Graves' hyperthyroidism and ophthalmopathy. TCRdb recomputed calls from the multiplex PCR reads with MiXCR, one row per CDR3 protein. The top ten clones hold approximately 15% of a sample with hundreds of thousands of distinct CDR3 sequences, 14% of them seen once. The sample was blood. All receptors derive from a woman aged 40-49 years with Graves' hyperthyroidism. The CDR3 runs from the conserved cysteine through the conserved F or W. Fields, in order: clone size, D gene, V gene, J gene, CDR3 protein, CDR3 DNA. The D gene is left open where the match is weak. The size field is filled for only some rows; it gives once, few, many or a size class.

abundance: NA
d_gene: NA
v_gene: TRBV9
j_gene: TRBJ2-1
CDR3aa: CASSVGGLTYNEQFF
CDR3nt: TGTGCCAGCAGCGTAGGAGGGTTAACCTACAATGAGCAGTTCTTC

abundance: many
d_gene: TRBD1
v_gene: TRBV28
j_gene: TRBJ1-5
CDR3aa: CASSLLGQGAQPQHF
CDR3nt: TGTGCCAGCAGTTTGCTTGGACAGGGGGCCCAGCCCCAGCATTTT

abundance: NA
d_gene: NA
v_gene: TRBV6-1
j_gene: TRBJ2-1
CDR3aa: CASRTDVGSYNEQFF
CDR3nt: TGTGCCAGCAGAACCGACGTCGGCTCCTACAATGAGCAGTTCTTC

abundance: many
d_gene: NA
v_gene: TRBV20-1
j_gene: TRBJ1-5
CDR3aa: CSARDERYSNQPQHF
CDR3nt: TGCAGTGCTAGAGACGAACGTTATAGCAATCAGCCCCAGCATTTT

abundance: many
d_gene: TRBD2
v_gene: TRBV12-3/TRBV12-4
j_gene: TRBJ2-1
CDR3aa: CASSLAGGSNEQFF
CDR3nt: TGTGCCAGCAGTCTAGCGGGAGGTAGTAATGAGCAGTTCTTC

abundance: NA
d_gene: TRBD1
v_gene: TRBV27
j_gene: TRBJ1-2
CDR3aa: CASSLSAGTVNGYTF
CDR3nt: TGTGCCAGCAGTTTATCTGCCGGGACAGTTAATGGCTACACCTTC

abundance: many
d_gene: NA
v_gene: TRBV11-2
j_gene: TRBJ2-4
CDR3aa: CASSFIDGNIQYF
CDR3nt: TGTGCCAGCAGCTTTATCGACGGAAACATTCAGTACTTC

abundance: many
d_gene: NA
v_gene: TRBV12-3/TRBV12-4
j_gene: TRBJ1-5
CDR3aa: CASTLDFPVGNQPQHF
CDR3nt: TGTGCCAGCACCCTGGACTTTCCGGTGGGCAATCAGCCCCAGCATTTT

abundance: many
d_gene: TRBD1
v_gene: TRBV27
j_gene: TRBJ1-6
CDR3aa: CASSPDRGSYNSPLHF
CDR3nt: TGTGCCAGCAGTCCAGACAGGGGCTCCTATAATTCACCCCTCCACTTT

abundance: many
d_gene: NA
v_gene: TRBV7-3
j_gene: TRBJ2-3
CDR3aa: CASSHGQAGHDTQYF
CDR3nt: TGTGCCAGCAGCCATGGACAGGCGGGACACGATACGCAGTATTTT

abundance: NA
d_gene: NA
v_gene: TRBV9
j_gene: TRBJ2-2
CDR3aa: CASSEAATGELFF
CDR3nt: TGTGCCAGCAGCGAGGCAGCCACCGGGGAGCTGTTTTTT

abundance: NA
d_gene: NA
v_gene: TRBV7-9
j_gene: TRBJ2-6
CDR3aa: CASSKDRSGANVLTF
CDR3nt: TGTGCCAGCAGCAAGGACCGCTCTGGGGCCAACGTCCTGACTTTC

abundance: many
d_gene: NA
v_gene: TRBV7-9
j_gene: TRBJ2-2
CDR3aa: CASSLMDTGELFF
CDR3nt: TGTGCCAGCAGCTTAATGGATACCGGGGAGCTGTTTTTT